The sequence of this T cell receptor beta chain was determined in a study of OX40 agonist ivuxolimab in advanced cancers. With respect to the entire study: Ivuxolimab was an agonistic, fully human IgG2 monoclonal antibody directed against OX40 (CD134), a costimulatory receptor. Intravenous ivuxolimab was administered to patients every 2 weeks at six dose levels: 0.01, 0.1, 0.3, 1.5, 3 and 10 mg/kg. Of the roughly 53 patients in dose escalation, about 20 had hepatocellular carcinoma, some 15 had melanoma, 9 had renal cell carcinoma and 9 had head and neck cancer. A male proportion of approximately 83% and a mean age of around 60 years, ranging from about 20 to 85, were recorded for the dose-escalation cohort. Prior anti-PD-1, anti-PD-L1 or anti-CTLA-4 therapy was permitted, and checkpoint inhibitors had been received by 30% to 40% of dose-escalation patients. Partial responses occurred in three dose-escalation patients, of whom one had hepatocellular carcinoma and two had cutaneous melanoma. Peripheral TCRbeta sequencing aimed to test whether ivuxolimab altered TCR sequence diversity and caused clonal T-cell expansion. The monotherapy dose-escalation portion (N ≈ 50 patients) of the phase I ivuxolimab trial is reported in the paper.

Worth noting for this clone: Its antigen is still unknown. There are no base qualities to consult, and no much larger clone falls within one base.

The junction shows trimming of 0 bases on V and 7 bases on J, and the gene matches do not reach 7 bases of it. The CDR3, cysteine through phenylalanine, is 15 amino acids long. The sequence is cut down to CDR3 DNA, 45 bases in frame from base 1. CDR1 and CDR2 are drawn from the germline V gene: SGDLS, YYNGEE. Genomic DNA was isolated from the sorted cells so that the TCRbeta CDR3 region could be sequenced. TCRbeta CDR3 regions were sequenced using the immunoSEQ Assay. The clones in this table, taken by TCRdb from immuneACCESS, are in-frame only. Not every clone is retained; where verified, under half of the shortfall comes from an unresolved V gene, and the cause of the rest is unknown. The sample has roughly 50,000 clones on record, approximately 90% of them singletons. The ten largest make up around 9.3% of the sample. Summary of the overall study and its limitations: Low levels of normalized T-cell clonal expansion were also seen in some patients who did not respond. After ivuxolimab, CD8+ T cells had more expanded clones than CD4+ T cells on average. At doses of 0.1 to 3.0 mg/kg, clonal expansion of both CD4+ and CD8+ T cells in blood was seen between baseline and week 6. In the 0.1-3.0 mg/kg groups, partial responders were among the patients with the lowest normalized peripheral clonal expansion, particularly in CD8+ T cells. Which antigens the clonally expanded peripheral T cells were specific for was not determined.

The trial excluded patients who had a history of autoimmune disease or who were on systemic immunosuppression. In every dose cohort, peripheral blood was drawn for TCR sequencing at baseline, cycle 4 day 1, and cycle 7 day 1. Samples came from an open-label, multicenter, first-in-human phase I dose-escalation trial of ivuxolimab. Adults with locally advanced or metastatic melanoma, renal cell carcinoma, hepatocellular carcinoma or head and neck squamous cell carcinoma were enrolled in the trial. Before TCR sequencing, CD4+ T cells and CD8+ T cells from peripheral blood were sorted into separate populations.

The source is an adult with an advanced solid tumor such as melanoma, head and neck, liver or kidney cancer. Here the chain combines TRBV9 and TRBJ1-1; 9 central nucleotides agree with TRBD1. The sample here was CD4+ or CD8+ T cells sorted from blood, taken in a trial of the OX40 agonist ivuxolimab. The nucleotide sequence reads as follows: TGTGCCAGCAGCGTAGTGAACAGGGGGCTCGGTGAAGCTTTCTTT. Its protein is CASSVVNRGLGEAFF.